The 29 T cell receptor beta chains listed next were all sequenced from one sample in a study of T cell responses to AZD1222 COVID-19 vaccine. TCRdb's table, derived via immunoSEQ multiplex PCR, lists solely in-frame clones and lacks some. The sample lists around 94,000 clones; about 85% were seen once. The sample was peripheral blood, taken on day 0 of AZD1222 vaccination. The receptor set was obtained from an adult in good health.

This chain links TRBV11-2 with TRBJ2-4, with D tentatively TRBD1 or TRBD2 (6 bases each). V lost 5 bases to trimming and J lost 0 bases, with 14 bases between them. CDR3 length: 16 residues. CDR1 is SGHAT and CDR2 is FQNNGV in the germline V gene. This CDR3 is CASSPGAALAKNIQYF. Written as DNA, the CDR3 is TGTGCCAGCAGCCCGGGGGCCGCCTTAGCCAAAAACATTCAGTACTTC.

This chain uses TRBV5-1 with TRBJ2-1; TRBD2 aligns across 11 bases. The germline gives CDR1 SGHRS, CDR2 YFSETQ. With 9 bases clipped from V and 5 bases from J, the junction kept 16 bases outside the gene matches. The CDR3 runs 17 residues. The DNA for the CDR3 is TGCGCCACCAGGGGGGACCCTAGCGGGGGGCTTCACAATGAGCAGTTCTTC. Amino acid sequence: CATRGDPSGGLHNEQFF.

This chain connects TRBV19 to TRBJ1-1, with D possibly TRBD1 on 6 matching bases. The CDR3 extends over 14 amino acids. In germline, CDR1 is LNHDA, CDR2 SQIVND (reference sequence). The V and J ends lost 7 bases and 1 base respectively, with 13 bases between them. The CDR3 nucleotides read TGTGCCAGTACTCAGGGGAGGGCGAACACTGAAGCTTTCTTT. As protein: CASTQGRANTEAFF.

The rearrangement links TRBV7-9 to TRBJ1-6; D is unclear. The CDR3 runs to 13 residues. Trimming stripped 5 bases from V and 5 bases from J, with 7 bases between. Germline V gene sequence: CDR1 SEHNR, CDR2 FQNEAQ (reference sequence). DNA of the CDR3: TGTGCCAGCAGCCCCTTAGATAATTCACCCCTCCACTTT. This translates into CASSPLDNSPLHF.

The V call is TRBV7-9, the J call TRBJ2-7; perhaps TRBD1 as D (5 bases). V lost 5 bases and J 1 base, leaving 15 bases between the germline ends. Germline V gene data show CDR1 as SEHNR and CDR2 as FQNEAQ (reference sequence). The CDR3 is 15 residues long. The CDR3 coding sequence is TGTGCCAGCAGCCCCCCCGCAGGGAAGTCCTACGAGCAGTACTTC. This gives the protein CASSPPAGKSYEQYF.

The chain carries TRBV19 and TRBJ1-2; D unclear. Germline CDR1 is LNHDA and CDR2 is SQIVND (reference sequence). This CDR3 is 12 amino acids long. The V and J ends lost 0 bases and 14 bases respectively, with 13 bases between them. Here the CDR3 reads CASSIEGRLETF. CDR3 nucleotides: TGTGCCAGTAGTATAGAAGGGCGGCTCGAGACCTTC.

This clone was counted once. CDR3 bases: TGCGCCAGCAGCTTTACAGGGGGCACTGAAGCTTTCTTT. Its protein product is CASSFTGGTEAFF. The rearrangement links TRBV5-1 to TRBJ1-1; 8 bases map to TRBD1. Unmatched junction bases numbered 1, after V lost 2 bases and J lost 4 bases. CDR3 size: 13 residues. Germline assignment: CDR1 SGHRS and CDR2 YFSETQ.

This clone came up many times. The chain joins TRBV6-5 to TRBJ2-1; D gene unclear. The ends were cut back, 2 bases at V and 3 bases at J, with 5 bases in the middle. CDR1 is MNHEY, CDR2 SVGAGI, per germline. The CDR3 runs to 13 residues. As DNA, the CDR3 is TGTGCCAGCAGTTACACCGGCTACAATGAGCAGTTCTTC. It translates to CASSYTGYNEQFF.

This chain uses TRBV6-2 or TRBV6-3 with TRBJ2-2; 8 nucleotides align to TRBD1. V dropped 6 bases and J dropped 3; count of bases not matched to a gene: 6. CDR3 length: 15 residues. In germline, CDR1 is MNHEY, CDR2 SVGEGT. The CDR3 DNA is TGTGCCAGCAGCCCCGGGACAGGTCACACCGGGGAGCTGTTTTTT. Translation: CASSPGTGHTGELFF.

The CDR3 DNA follows: TGCAGCGTTGAAGAGGGAAGGGGTCAGCCCCAGCATTTT. Its translation is CSVEEGRGQPQHF. J is TRBJ1-5 and V is TRBV29-1, with D possibly TRBD1 on 5 matching bases. Trimming left V 0 bases short and J 6 bases short, with 9 bases between. The V gene's germline CDR1 is SQVTM and CDR2 ANQGSEA. The CDR3 length is 13 residues.

The chain is built from TRBV10-2 and TRBJ1-5; possible D gene TRBD1, 5 bases. The CDR3 has 17 residues. Germline assignment: CDR1 WSHSY and CDR2 SAAADI. With 2 bases removed from V and 3 bases from J, the gap between germline ends came to 17 bases. The CDR3 DNA sequence: TGCGCCAGCAGTGAGACTCAAGGAGGGGCGAACAATCAGCCCCAGCATTTT. Its protein product is CASSETQGGANNQPQHF.

The CDR3 here is CASSQDPGLAAQYF. In nucleotides, the CDR3 is TGTGCCAGCAGCCAAGATCCCGGACTAGCTGCGCAGTATTTT. The V and J genes are TRBV4-2 and TRBJ2-3; TRBD2 matches at 8 bases. This CDR3 has 14 residues. Germline CDR1 and CDR2: LGHNA and YNFKEQ. Unmatched junction bases numbered 6, after V lost 0 bases and J lost 10 bases.

This chain links TRBV19 with TRBJ2-2; 9 nucleotides agree with TRBD1. This CDR3 has 14 residues. Looked up from germline, CDR1 is LNHDA and CDR2 is SQIVND (reference sequence). Trimming removed 8 bases from V and 5 bases from J; junction bases left unmatched: 6. The CDR3 sequence is CASLQTGGTGELFF. The CDR3 region has the DNA TGTGCCAGTCTCCAGACAGGGGGTACCGGGGAGCTGTTTTTT.

This clone turned up a few times. V and J are TRBV19 and TRBJ2-1; TRBD1 agrees at 8 bases. Trimming at V came to 8 bases and at J to 5 bases, leaving 5 bases not matched to a gene. The CDR3 consists of 13 residues. Germline values: CDR1 LNHDA, CDR2 SQIVND (reference sequence). The CDR3 region has the DNA TGTGCCAGTTCGGACAGGGTCCACAATGAGCAGTTCTTC. Translation gives CASSDRVHNEQFF.

The genes are TRBV6-5 and TRBJ1-6, with D possibly matching TRBD1 (6 bases). V was pared by 5 bases and J by 10 bases, with 18 bases between. This CDR3 contains 15 residues. Germline-derived CDR1 and CDR2 are MNHEY and SVGAGI. The CDR3 sequence is CASSRDNPGSSPLHF. CDR3 nucleotides: TGTGCCAGCAGTAGGGACAACCCCGGGAGCTCACCCCTCCACTTT.

V usage is TRBV6-6 and J usage is TRBJ1-2; tentatively, D is TRBD1 (6 bases). There are 13 residues in the CDR3. V lost 5 bases, J lost 4 bases, and 11 bases lay in between. The germline V gene encodes CDR1 MNHNY and CDR2 SVGAGI (reference sequence). For the CDR3, the DNA is TGTGCCAGCAGTAGGGGGGCAGGCTATGGCTACACCTTC. It translates to CASSRGAGYGYTF.

The gene calls are TRBV5-6 and TRBJ2-2; D is unclear. Germline CDR1 and CDR2: SGHDT and YYEEEE. The CDR3 contains 15 residues. Trimming took 4 bases from V and 5 from J, leaving 15 bases between them. The chain's CDR3 is CASSPGRWWTGELFF. CDR3 sequence (DNA): TGTGCCAGCAGCCCCGGACGGTGGTGGACCGGGGAGCTGTTTTTT.

This rearrangement joins TRBV11-2 to TRBJ2-7; D not resolved. This CDR3 region has 11 residues. Germline lookup yields CDR1 SGHAT and CDR2 FQNNGV. The V and J ends lost 2 bases and 6 bases respectively, with 5 bases between them. The CDR3 DNA reads TGTGCCAGCAGCTTATTGTTCGAGCAGTACTTC. It is translated as CASSLLFEQYF.

V is TRBV18 and J is TRBJ2-2; no reliable D call. Trimming took 2 bases from V and 4 from J, leaving 8 bases between them. There are 14 residues in the CDR3. The germline V gene has CDR1 KGHSH and CDR2 LQKENI. The CDR3 DNA sequence: TGTGCCAGCTCACCAGAACAGTCCACCGGGGAGCTGTTTTTT. Amino acids: CASSPEQSTGELFF.

This chain joins TRBV2 and TRBJ2-7; 8 bases are a match to TRBD2. This CDR3 is built from 16 residues. Germline V gives CDR1 SNHLY, CDR2 FYNNEI. Germline trimming cut 0 bases from V and 5 bases from J; bases unmatched to any gene: 9. The CDR3: CASSEAPGGGFHEQYF. DNA of the CDR3: TGTGCCAGCAGTGAAGCCCCCGGGGGGGGGTTCCACGAGCAGTACTTC.

V is TRBV7-9 and J is TRBJ1-2, with D possibly TRBD1 on 5 matching bases. V was trimmed by 5 bases and J by 5 bases, leaving 12 bases between them. The length of the CDR3 is 13 residues. Germline V gene lookup returns CDR1 SEHNR and CDR2 FQNEAQ (reference sequence). The CDR3 coding sequence is TGTGCCAGCAGCCCAGCAGGGCAATATGGCTACACCTTC. As protein: CASSPAGQYGYTF.

The chain uses TRBV28 and TRBJ1-6; D is ambiguous. CDR1 and CDR2 from the germline V gene are MDHEN and SYDVKM. Deletions cut 6 bases from V and 6 bases from J, with 15 bases between. This CDR3 comprises 15 residues. The CDR3 loop reads CASRPLKGTNSPLHF. As DNA, the CDR3 is TGTGCCAGCAGACCCCTGAAGGGAACTAATTCACCCCTCCACTTT.

This chain connects TRBV4-1 to TRBJ2-1, with a tentative D call TRBD1 (6 bases). The CDR3 covers 16 residues. Trimming cost V 0 bases and J 0 bases, with 9 bases left between them. Germline CDR1 MGHRA, CDR2 YSYEKL. The CDR3 sequence: CASSQDLDSSYNEQFF. The CDR3 DNA sequence: TGCGCCAGCAGCCAAGATCTGGACAGCTCCTACAATGAGCAGTTCTTC.

This clone was found once. This rearrangement joins TRBV24-1 to TRBJ1-2, with 9 bases fitting TRBD1. The CDR3 covers 12 residues. Germline V gene sequence: CDR1 KGHDR, CDR2 SFDVKD. J gave up 9 bases and V 8 bases, and 6 bases lay outside the gene matches. CDR3 region: CATKTGGISYTF. The CDR3 DNA reads TGTGCCACCAAGACAGGGGGAATCAGCTACACCTTC.

The chain is built from TRBV5-1 and TRBJ2-7; TRBD1 is a possible D gene (5 bases). This CDR3 is built from 19 residues. Looked up from germline, CDR1 is SGHRS and CDR2 is YFSETQ. V dropped 0 bases and J dropped 5 bases, with 27 bases sitting between them. Here the CDR3 DNA reads TGCGCCAGCAGCTTGGGGCGCGACGGTGGGGCCAGGGTGTCGGACGAGCAGTACTTC. Translation gives CASSLGRDGGARVSDEQYF.

The V call is TRBV5-1, the J call TRBJ2-3; 7 nucleotides agree with TRBD1. Germline V lookup: CDR1 SGHRS, CDR2 YFSETQ. The CDR3 is 14 residues long. J was trimmed by 5 bases and V by 2 bases; bases with no gene match: 5. CDR3 residues: CASSLTGVGDTQYF. In DNA, the CDR3 is TGCGCCAGCAGCTTAACAGGGGTAGGAGATACGCAGTATTTT. Looking up the rest from reference TRBV5-1 and TRBJ2-3 gives the full variable domain: KAGVTQTPRYLIKTRGQQVTLSCSPISGHRSVSWYQQTPGQGLQFLFEYFSETQRNKGNFPGRFSGRQFSNSRSEMNVSTLELGDSALYLCASSLTGVGDTQYFGPGTRLTVL.

This sequence joins TRBV27 and TRBJ2-7; 7 bases agree with TRBD2. In germline, CDR1 is MNHEY, CDR2 SMNVEV (reference sequence). The V and J ends lost 5 bases and 3 bases, in that order; junction bases with no gene match: 4. The length of the CDR3 is 13 residues. CDR3 bases: TGTGCCAGCAGTAGACTAGCAGACTACGAGCAGTACTTC. Translated: CASSRLADYEQYF.

The chain uses TRBV5-1 and TRBJ2-5; D is uncertain. The V and J ends lost 0 bases and 3 bases respectively, with 9 bases between them. The germline V gene encodes CDR1 SGHRS and CDR2 YFSETQ. This CDR3 spans 14 amino acids. In DNA, the CDR3 is TGCGCCAGCAGCTTGGAGGGCAGAAAAGAGACCCAGTACTTC. Residues: CASSLEGRKETQYF.

Only a few counts were recorded for this clone. The chain is built from TRBV11-1 and TRBJ2-1, with D possibly matching TRBD2 (6 bases). This CDR3 comprises 15 residues. V lost 2 bases and J 4 bases, leaving 12 bases between the germline ends. Germline V gene lookup returns CDR1 SGHAT and CDR2 FQDESV (reference sequence). DNA of the CDR3: TGTGCCAGCAGCTTACCCGGGACTGGGTACAATGAGCAGTTCTTC. Translation: CASSLPGTGYNEQFF.